The text below deals with one TCR beta chain. The trim removed 5 bases at V and 5 bases at J, leaving 9 bases unmatched. The CDR3 extends over 16 amino acids. From germline, CDR1 is SGHVS and CDR2 FNYEAQ. TCRdb's copy holds only in-frame clones and misses some; the assay was immunoSEQ multiplex PCR. The sample shows around 39,000 clones, nearly 90% of them seen only once. The sample is drawn from a study of graft-versus-host responses after intestinal transplantation. The source is a human patient who received an intestinal transplant, so some T cells may come from the graft donor. Sample: PBMCs, taken about 270 days after transplant. V is TRBV7-6 and J is TRBJ2-2, with 9 bases identical to TRBD1. The CDR3 sequence is CASSPLTGGGTGELFF. CDR3 bases: TGTGCCAGCAGCCCATTGACAGGGGGTGGGACCGGGGAGCTGTTTTTT.